A selection of T cell receptor beta chains follows, all from one sample in a study of tumor-infiltrating lymphocytes in primary liver carcinoma. TCRdb reanalysed the multiplex PCR reads using MiXCR and keeps one entry per CDR3 protein. The sample lists tens of thousands of distinct CDR3 sequences; 60% to 80% were seen once. The sequenced sample consisted of liver tumor tissue from sampling region 4. These receptors came from a woman between 25 and 40 years old with primary liver carcinoma and hepatitis B virus infection. Both conserved end residues are part of each CDR3. D genes are given only for firm matches. The size field is filled for only some rows; it gives once, few, many or a size class.

j_call: TRBJ1-1
d_call: -
v_call: TRBV11-2
cdr3_length: 15
clone_size: -
cdr3_aa: CGISLEQGRRSEAFF
cdr3_nt: TGTGGCATCAGCTTAGAGCAGGGGCGCCGGTCTGAAGCTTTCTTC

j_call: TRBJ1-3
d_call: -
v_call: TRBV6-1
cdr3_length: 14
clone_size: -
cdr3_aa: CAGSGATSGNTIYF
cdr3_nt: TGTGCCGGCAGTGGGGCTACCTCTGGAAACACCATATATTTT

j_call: TRBJ2-3
d_call: -
v_call: TRBV29-1
cdr3_length: 16
clone_size: -
cdr3_aa: CSVELRDKGVADTQYF
cdr3_nt: TGCAGCGTTGAACTCCGGGACAAGGGAGTAGCAGATACGCAGTATTTT

j_call: TRBJ2-6
d_call: TRBD2
v_call: TRBV6-5
cdr3_length: 19
clone_size: -
cdr3_aa: CVSSSSGTSGYSGANAQTF
cdr3_nt: TGTGTCAGCAGTTCGTCCGGGACTAGCGGGTATTCTGGGGCCAACGCCCAGACTTTC

j_call: TRBJ2-7
d_call: -
v_call: TRBV4-2
cdr3_length: 18
clone_size: once
cdr3_aa: CASSQEHIGQRGPREQYF
cdr3_nt: TGTGCCAGCAGCCAGGAACACATTGGACAGAGGGGACCGCGCGAGCAGTACTTC

j_call: TRBJ2-3
d_call: TRBD1
v_call: TRBV11-2
cdr3_length: 15
clone_size: -
cdr3_aa: CAGRLPGQLIDTQYF
cdr3_nt: TGTGCCGGCAGACTACCGGGACAGCTCATAGATACGCAGTATTTT

j_call: TRBJ1-2
d_call: TRBD1
v_call: TRBV28
cdr3_length: 15
clone_size: -
cdr3_aa: CASIQGQEANYGYTF
cdr3_nt: TGTGCCAGCATCCAAGGACAGGAGGCTAATTACGGCTACACCTTC

j_call: TRBJ2-5
d_call: TRBD2
v_call: TRBV5-1
cdr3_length: 15
clone_size: many
cdr3_aa: CASSLLAGEGETQYF
cdr3_nt: TGCGCCAGCAGCTTACTAGCGGGAGAAGGAGAGACCCAGTACTTC

j_call: TRBJ1-5
d_call: -
v_call: TRBV12-3/TRBV12-4
cdr3_length: 16
clone_size: medium-sized
cdr3_aa: CASSRLDTGTDQPQHF
cdr3_nt: TGTGCCAGCAGCCGATTAGATACGGGGACCGATCAGCCCCAGCATTTT

j_call: TRBJ2-5
d_call: -
v_call: TRBV12-3/TRBV12-4
cdr3_length: 15
clone_size: -
cdr3_aa: CASITYPGGGETQYF
cdr3_nt: TGTGCCAGCATCACGTACCCCGGGGGCGGAGAGACCCAGTACTTC

j_call: TRBJ1-4
d_call: -
v_call: TRBV11-2
cdr3_length: 12
clone_size: -
cdr3_aa: CASRPWGRKLSF
cdr3_nt: TGTGCCAGCAGACCCTGGGGGAGAAAACTGTCTTTT

j_call: TRBJ2-1
d_call: TRBD2
v_call: TRBV11-3
cdr3_length: 13
clone_size: -
cdr3_aa: CHGASGGGNEQFF
cdr3_nt: TGTCACGGCGCTAGCGGGGGTGGGAATGAGCAGTTCTTC

j_call: TRBJ2-3
d_call: -
v_call: TRBV4-1
cdr3_length: 17
clone_size: -
cdr3_aa: CASSQGGCRAQFDTQYF
cdr3_nt: TGCGCCAGCAGCCAAGGCGGATGCCGAGCCCAATTTGACACGCAGTATTTT

j_call: TRBJ2-2
d_call: -
v_call: TRBV5-6
cdr3_length: 15
clone_size: -
cdr3_aa: CASSLAPTVAGELFF
cdr3_nt: TGCGCCAGCAGCTTGGCACCCACAGTCGCCGGGGAACTGTTTTTT

j_call: TRBJ2-7
d_call: -
v_call: TRBV11-1
cdr3_length: 15
clone_size: -
cdr3_aa: CANSPRDARFYEQYF
cdr3_nt: TGTGCCAATAGCCCTCGGGACGCCCGTTTCTACGAGCAGTACTTC

j_call: TRBJ1-5
d_call: -
v_call: TRBV12-3/TRBV12-4
cdr3_length: 14
clone_size: medium-sized
cdr3_aa: CASSRGGFNQPQHF
cdr3_nt: TGTGCCAGCAGTCGGGGGGGGTTCAATCAGCCCCAGCATTTT

j_call: TRBJ2-1
d_call: -
v_call: TRBV29-1
cdr3_length: 13
clone_size: -
cdr3_aa: CSVGTSNHYEQFF
cdr3_nt: TGCAGCGTTGGAACTAGCAACCACTATGAGCAGTTCTTC

j_call: TRBJ1-1
d_call: -
v_call: TRBV29-1
cdr3_length: 12
clone_size: once
cdr3_aa: CSVGTGITETFF
cdr3_nt: -

j_call: TRBJ2-1
d_call: -
v_call: TRBV12-3/TRBV12-4
cdr3_length: 16
clone_size: -
cdr3_aa: CGSKFGDGISFNEQFF
cdr3_nt: TGTGGCAGCAAATTTGGGGACGGCATATCCTTCAATGAGCAGTTCTTC

j_call: TRBJ2-5
d_call: TRBD2
v_call: TRBV5-1
cdr3_length: 17
clone_size: -
cdr3_aa: CASSRLLAGEERRDQYF
cdr3_nt: TGCGCCAGCAGCAGATTGCTAGCGGGGGAGGAGCGGAGAGACCAGTATTTC

j_call: TRBJ2-1
d_call: -
v_call: TRBV30
cdr3_length: 13
clone_size: -
cdr3_aa: CAQGPEFLNERFF
cdr3_nt: TGTGCCCAGGGGCCGGAGTTCCTGAATGAGCGGTTCTTC

j_call: TRBJ2-3
d_call: -
v_call: TRBV29-1
cdr3_length: 16
clone_size: -
cdr3_aa: CSAPRVNGSRSDTQYF
cdr3_nt: TGCAGCGCCCCCCGGGTTAACGGGAGTAGATCAGATACGCAGTATTTT

j_call: TRBJ2-1
d_call: -
v_call: TRBV10-3
cdr3_length: 14
clone_size: -
cdr3_aa: CAISPTVARDEQFF
cdr3_nt: TGTGCCATCAGCCCCACGGTGGCCCGGGATGAGCAGTTCTTC

j_call: TRBJ2-3
d_call: -
v_call: TRBV4-1
cdr3_length: 17
clone_size: -
cdr3_aa: CASNRGGRRASSDTQYF
cdr3_nt: TGCGCCAGCAACCGAGGCGGACGCCGAGCCTCATCTGATACGCAGTATTTT

j_call: TRBJ2-3
d_call: -
v_call: TRBV11-3
cdr3_length: 11
clone_size: -
cdr3_aa: CSSRYTDTQYF
cdr3_nt: TGTTCCAGCAGATACACAGATACACAGTATTTT

j_call: TRBJ1-1
d_call: -
v_call: TRBV6-2/TRBV6-3
cdr3_length: 14
clone_size: -
cdr3_aa: CASSYANRETEVFF
cdr3_nt: TGTGCCAGCAGTTACGCGAACAGGGAAACTGAAGTTTTCTTT